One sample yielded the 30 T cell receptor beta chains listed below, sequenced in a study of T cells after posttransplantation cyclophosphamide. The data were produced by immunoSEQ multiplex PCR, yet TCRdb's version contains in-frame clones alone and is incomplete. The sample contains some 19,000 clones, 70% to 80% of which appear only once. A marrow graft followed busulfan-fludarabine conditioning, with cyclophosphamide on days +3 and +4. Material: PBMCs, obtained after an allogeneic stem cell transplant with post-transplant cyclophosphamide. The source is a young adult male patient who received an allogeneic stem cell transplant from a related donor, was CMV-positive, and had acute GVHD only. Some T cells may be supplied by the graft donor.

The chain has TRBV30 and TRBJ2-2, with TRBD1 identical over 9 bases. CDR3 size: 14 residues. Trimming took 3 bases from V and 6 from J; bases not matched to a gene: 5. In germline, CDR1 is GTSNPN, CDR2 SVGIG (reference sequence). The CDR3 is CAWRLTGGSGELFF. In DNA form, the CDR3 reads TGTGCCTGGAGGTTAACAGGGGGCTCCGGGGAGCTGTTTTTT.

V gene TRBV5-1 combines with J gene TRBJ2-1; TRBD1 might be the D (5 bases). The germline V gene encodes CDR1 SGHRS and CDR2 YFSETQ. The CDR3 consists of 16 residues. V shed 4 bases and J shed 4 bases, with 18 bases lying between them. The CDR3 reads CASSLWGGARYNEQFF. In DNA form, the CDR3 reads TGCGCCAGCAGCCTATGGGGTGGGGCGAGATACAATGAGCAGTTCTTC.

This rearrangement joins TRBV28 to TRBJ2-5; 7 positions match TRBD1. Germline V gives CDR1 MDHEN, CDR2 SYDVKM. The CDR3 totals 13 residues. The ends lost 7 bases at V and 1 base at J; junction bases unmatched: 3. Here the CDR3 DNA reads TGTGCCAGCACTCCAGGGGGCCAAGAGACCCAGTACTTC. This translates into CASTPGGQETQYF.

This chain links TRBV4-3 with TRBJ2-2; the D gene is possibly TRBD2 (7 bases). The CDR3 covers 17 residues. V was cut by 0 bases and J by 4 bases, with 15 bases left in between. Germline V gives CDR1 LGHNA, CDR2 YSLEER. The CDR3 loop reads CASSQDPPGGVTGELFF. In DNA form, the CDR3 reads TGCGCCAGCAGCCAAGACCCCCCGGGGGGCGTCACCGGGGAGCTGTTTTTT.

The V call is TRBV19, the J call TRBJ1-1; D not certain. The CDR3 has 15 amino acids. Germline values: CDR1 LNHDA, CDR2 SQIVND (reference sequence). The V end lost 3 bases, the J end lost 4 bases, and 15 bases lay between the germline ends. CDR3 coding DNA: TGTGCCAGTAGTATCCCTCGAGAGGGAGGCACTGAAGCTTTCTTT. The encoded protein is CASSIPREGGTEAFF.

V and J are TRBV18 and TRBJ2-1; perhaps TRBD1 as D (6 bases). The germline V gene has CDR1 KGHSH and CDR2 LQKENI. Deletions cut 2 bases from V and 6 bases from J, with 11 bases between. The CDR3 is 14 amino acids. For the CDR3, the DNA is TGTGCCAGCTCACCAGACAGGAGCGGCAATGAGCAGTTCTTC. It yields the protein CASSPDRSGNEQFF.

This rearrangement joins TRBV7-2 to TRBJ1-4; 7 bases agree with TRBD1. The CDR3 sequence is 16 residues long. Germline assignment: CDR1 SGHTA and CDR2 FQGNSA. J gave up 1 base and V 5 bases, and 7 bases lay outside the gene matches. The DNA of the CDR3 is TGTGCCAGCAGCCGAGAGGGGGCCCTAACTAATGAAAAACTGTTTTTT. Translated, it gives CASSREGALTNEKLFF.

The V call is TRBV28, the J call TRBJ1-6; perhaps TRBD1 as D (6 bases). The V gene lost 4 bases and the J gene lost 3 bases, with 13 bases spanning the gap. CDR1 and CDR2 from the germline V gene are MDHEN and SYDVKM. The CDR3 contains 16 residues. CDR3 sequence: CASSSGTPDYNSPLHF. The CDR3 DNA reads TGTGCCAGCAGTTCCGGGACACCAGACTATAATTCACCCCTCCACTTT.

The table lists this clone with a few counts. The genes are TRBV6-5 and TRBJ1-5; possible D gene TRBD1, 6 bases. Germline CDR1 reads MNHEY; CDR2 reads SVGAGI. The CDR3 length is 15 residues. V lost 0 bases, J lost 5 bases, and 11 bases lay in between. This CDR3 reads CASSYSWGGDQPQHF. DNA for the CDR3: TGTGCCAGCAGTTACTCGTGGGGGGGCGATCAGCCCCAGCATTTT.

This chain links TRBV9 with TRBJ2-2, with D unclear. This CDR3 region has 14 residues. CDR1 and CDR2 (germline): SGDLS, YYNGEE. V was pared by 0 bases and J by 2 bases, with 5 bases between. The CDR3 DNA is TGTGCCAGCAGCGTAGCGGTTAACACCGGGGAGCTGTTTTTT. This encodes CASSVAVNTGELFF.

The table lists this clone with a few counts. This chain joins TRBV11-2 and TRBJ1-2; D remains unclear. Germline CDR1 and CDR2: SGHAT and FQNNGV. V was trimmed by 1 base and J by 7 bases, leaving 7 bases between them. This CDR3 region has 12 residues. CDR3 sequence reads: CASSLVRGGYTF. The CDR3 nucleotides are TGTGCCAGCAGCTTAGTTAGAGGTGGCTACACCTTC.

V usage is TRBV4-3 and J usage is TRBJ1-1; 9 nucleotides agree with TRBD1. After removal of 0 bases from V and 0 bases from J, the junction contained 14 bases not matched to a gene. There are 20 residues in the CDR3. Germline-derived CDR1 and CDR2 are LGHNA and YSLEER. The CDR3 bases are TGCGCCAGCAGCCAAGATATTCCGGACAGGGGCACGAGGATGAACACTGAAGCTTTCTTT. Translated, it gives CASSQDIPDRGTRMNTEAFF.

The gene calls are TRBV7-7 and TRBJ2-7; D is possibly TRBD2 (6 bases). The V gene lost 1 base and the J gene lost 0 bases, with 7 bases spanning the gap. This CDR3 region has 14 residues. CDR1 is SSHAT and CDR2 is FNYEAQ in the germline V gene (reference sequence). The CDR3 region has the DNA TGTGCCAGCAGCTTAGGAGCGGGCTCCTACGAGCAGTACTTC. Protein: CASSLGAGSYEQYF.

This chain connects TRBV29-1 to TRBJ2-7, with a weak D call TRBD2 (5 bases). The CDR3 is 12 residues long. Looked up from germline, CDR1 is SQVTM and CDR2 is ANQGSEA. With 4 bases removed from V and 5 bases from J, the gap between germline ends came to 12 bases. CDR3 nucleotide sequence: TGCAGCGTTGTTCCTAGCCGAGACGAGCAGTACTTC. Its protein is CSVVPSRDEQYF.

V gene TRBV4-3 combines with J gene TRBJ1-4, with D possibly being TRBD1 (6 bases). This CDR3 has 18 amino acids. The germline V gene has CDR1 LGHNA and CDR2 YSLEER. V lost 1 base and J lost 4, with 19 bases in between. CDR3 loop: CASSQVSLQGSVNEKLFF. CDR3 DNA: TGCGCCAGCAGCCAAGTATCACTCCAGGGGAGCGTTAATGAAAAACTGTTTTTT.

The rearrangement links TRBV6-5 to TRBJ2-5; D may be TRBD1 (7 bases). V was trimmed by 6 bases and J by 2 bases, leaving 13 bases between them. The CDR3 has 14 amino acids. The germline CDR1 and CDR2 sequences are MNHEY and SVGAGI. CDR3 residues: CASRRRDRQETQYF. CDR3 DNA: TGTGCCAGCAGAAGGAGGGACAGACAAGAGACCCAGTACTTC.

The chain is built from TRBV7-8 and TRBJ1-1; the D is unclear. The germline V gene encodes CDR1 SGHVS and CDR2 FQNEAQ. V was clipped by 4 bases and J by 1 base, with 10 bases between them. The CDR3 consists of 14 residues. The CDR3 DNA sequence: TGTGCCAGCAGCTCGACTCAGTCGAACACTGAAGCTTTCTTT. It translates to CASSSTQSNTEAFF.

CDR3 sequence (DNA): TGTGCCAGTAGTAGGGACAGCTCGGGGCTCTACGAGCAGTACTTC. Its translation is CASSRDSSGLYEQYF. This chain joins TRBV19 and TRBJ2-7, with TRBD1 matching over 7 bases. The germline CDR1 and CDR2 sequences are LNHDA and SQIVND (reference sequence). CDR3 length: 15 residues. J was trimmed by 3 bases and V by 4 bases; bases with no gene match: 9.

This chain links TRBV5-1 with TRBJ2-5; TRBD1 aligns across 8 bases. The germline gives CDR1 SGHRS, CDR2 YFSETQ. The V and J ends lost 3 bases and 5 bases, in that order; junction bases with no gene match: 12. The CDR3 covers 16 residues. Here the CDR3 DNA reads TGCGCCAGCAGCTACGGGGGACAGGCCTCGGGGGAGACCCAGTACTTC. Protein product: CASSYGGQASGETQYF.

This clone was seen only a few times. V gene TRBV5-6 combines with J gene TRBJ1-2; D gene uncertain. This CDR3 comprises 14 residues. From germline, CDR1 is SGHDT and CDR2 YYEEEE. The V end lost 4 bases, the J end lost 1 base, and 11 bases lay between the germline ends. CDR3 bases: TGTGCCAGCAGCCTCGTGACTGTTAACTATGGCTACACCTTC. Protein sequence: CASSLVTVNYGYTF.

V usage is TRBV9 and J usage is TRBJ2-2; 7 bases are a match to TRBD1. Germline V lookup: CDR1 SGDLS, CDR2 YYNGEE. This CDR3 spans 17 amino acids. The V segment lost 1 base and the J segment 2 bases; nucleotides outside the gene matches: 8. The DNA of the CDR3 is TGTGCCAGCAGCGTAATCGGGACAGCCCAAAACACCGGGGAGCTGTTTTTT. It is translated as CASSVIGTAQNTGELFF.

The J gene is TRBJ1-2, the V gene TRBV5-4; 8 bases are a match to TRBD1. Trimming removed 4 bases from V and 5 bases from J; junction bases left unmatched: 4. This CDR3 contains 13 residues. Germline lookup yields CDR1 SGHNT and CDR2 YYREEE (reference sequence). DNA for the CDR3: TGTGCCAGCAGCCAACGGACAGGGTATGGCTACACCTTC. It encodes CASSQRTGYGYTF.

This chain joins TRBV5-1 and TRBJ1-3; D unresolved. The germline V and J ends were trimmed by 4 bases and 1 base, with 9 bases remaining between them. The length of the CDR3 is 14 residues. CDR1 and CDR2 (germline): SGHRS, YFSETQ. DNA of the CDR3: TGCGCCAGCAGCCCCGGAGAGTCTGGAAACACCATATATTTT. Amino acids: CASSPGESGNTIYF.

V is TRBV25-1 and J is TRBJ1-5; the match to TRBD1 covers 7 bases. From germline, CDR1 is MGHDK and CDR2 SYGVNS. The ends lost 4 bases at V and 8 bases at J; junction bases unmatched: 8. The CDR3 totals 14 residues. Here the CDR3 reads CASSAPGTAKPQHF. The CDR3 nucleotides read TGTGCCAGCAGTGCCCCAGGGACAGCCAAGCCCCAGCATTTT.

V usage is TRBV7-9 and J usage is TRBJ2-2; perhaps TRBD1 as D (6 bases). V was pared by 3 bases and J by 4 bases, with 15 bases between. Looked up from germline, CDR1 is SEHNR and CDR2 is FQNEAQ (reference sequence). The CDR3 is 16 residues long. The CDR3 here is CASSFPQGKGTGELFF. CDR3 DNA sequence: TGTGCCAGCAGCTTCCCACAGGGTAAGGGCACCGGGGAGCTGTTTTTT. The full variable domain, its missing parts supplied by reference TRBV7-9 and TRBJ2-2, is DTGVSQNPRHKITKRGQNVTFRCDPISEHNRLYWYRQTLGQGPEFLTYFQNEAQLEKSRLLSDRFSAERPKGSFSTLEIQRTEQGDSAMYLCASSFPQGKGTGELFFGEGSRLTVL.

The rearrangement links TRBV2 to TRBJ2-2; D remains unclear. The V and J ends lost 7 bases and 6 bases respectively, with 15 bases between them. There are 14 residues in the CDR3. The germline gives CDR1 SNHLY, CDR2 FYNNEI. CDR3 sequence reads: CASTPEIVSGELFF. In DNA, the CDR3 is TGTGCCAGCACCCCCGAGATAGTGTCCGGGGAGCTGTTTTTT.

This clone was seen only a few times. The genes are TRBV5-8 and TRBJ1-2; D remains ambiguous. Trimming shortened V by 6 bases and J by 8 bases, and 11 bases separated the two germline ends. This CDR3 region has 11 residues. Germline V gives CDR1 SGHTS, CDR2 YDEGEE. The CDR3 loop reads CASTRVVGYTF. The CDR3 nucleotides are TGTGCCAGCACGCGAGTCGTCGGCTACACCTTC.

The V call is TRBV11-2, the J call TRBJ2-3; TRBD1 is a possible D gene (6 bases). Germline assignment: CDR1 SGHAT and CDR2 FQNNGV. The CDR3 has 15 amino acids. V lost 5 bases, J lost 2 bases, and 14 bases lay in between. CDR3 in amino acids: CASSLRGQFTDTQYF. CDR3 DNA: TGTGCCAGCAGCCTTAGAGGACAGTTCACAGATACGCAGTATTTT.

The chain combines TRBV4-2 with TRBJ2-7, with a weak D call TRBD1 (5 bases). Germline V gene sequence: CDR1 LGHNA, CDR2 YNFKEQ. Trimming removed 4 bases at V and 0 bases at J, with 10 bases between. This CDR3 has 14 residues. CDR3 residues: CASSPQTASYEQYF. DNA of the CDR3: TGTGCCAGCAGCCCCCAGACAGCCTCCTACGAGCAGTACTTC.

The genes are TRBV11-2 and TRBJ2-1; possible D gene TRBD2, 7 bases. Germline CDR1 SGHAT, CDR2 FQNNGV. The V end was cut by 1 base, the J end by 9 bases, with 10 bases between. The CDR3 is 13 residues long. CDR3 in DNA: TGTGCCAGCAGCTTAGGGGGGGGCACTGAGCAGTTCTTC. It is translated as CASSLGGGTEQFF.